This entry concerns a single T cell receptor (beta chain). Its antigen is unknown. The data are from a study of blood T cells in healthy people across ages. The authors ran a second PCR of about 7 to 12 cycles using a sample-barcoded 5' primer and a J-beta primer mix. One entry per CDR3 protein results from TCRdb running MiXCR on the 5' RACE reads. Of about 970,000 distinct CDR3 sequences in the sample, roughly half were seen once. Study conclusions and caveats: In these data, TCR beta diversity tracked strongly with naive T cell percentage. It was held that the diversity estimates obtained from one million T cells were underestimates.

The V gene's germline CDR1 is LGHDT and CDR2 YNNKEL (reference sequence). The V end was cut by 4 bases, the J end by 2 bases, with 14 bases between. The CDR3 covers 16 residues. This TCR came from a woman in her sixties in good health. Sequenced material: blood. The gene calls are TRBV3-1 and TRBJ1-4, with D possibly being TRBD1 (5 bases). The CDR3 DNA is TGTGCCAGCAGCCCCGACCCCAGGGCTACTAATGAAAAACTGTTTTTT. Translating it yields CASSPDPRATNEKLFF.